This TCR beta chain originates from a study of regulatory T cells in long-lasting Graves disease. Combining iRepertoire HTBI primers with Arm-PCR of CDR3 regions, the authors built TCR beta libraries. A single record per CDR3 protein comes from TCRdb applying MiXCR to the multiplex PCR reads. The table includes around 320,000 distinct CDR3 sequences, approximately 15% detected once. Remarks on this clonotype: Since a much larger clone is just one base distant, this may be a read error.

The germline V and J ends were trimmed by 2 bases and 6 bases, with 8 bases remaining between them. CDR3 length equals 13 residues. CDR1 is LGHDT, CDR2 YNNKEL, per germline (reference sequence). Sample time point: newly diagnosed GD, antithyroid drugs for less than 3 months. Making the TCR library involved RNA that had been extracted from PBMCs. The data also belong to a second study, concerning T cells in Graves' hyperthyroidism and ophthalmopathy.

The clonotype was recovered from a man in his forties with Graves disease. Sample: peripheral blood mononuclear cells (PBMCs), taken at new diagnosis, from a patient treated with antithyroid drugs. The V gene is TRBV3-1, the J gene TRBJ2-1; D gene unclear. The CDR3 nucleotides are TGTGCCAGCAGCCAACTCAGCTGCAATGAGCAGTTCTTC. Translated: CASSQLSCNEQFF.